The 29 T cell receptor beta chains below all came from one sample that was sequenced in a study of graft-versus-host responses after intestinal transplantation. The repertoire was sequenced with immunoSEQ multiplex PCR; TCRdb's copy has only in-frame clones and lacks some. The sample holds tens of thousands of clones, around 92% seen once. Their antigen targets remain unknown. The source material was unstimulated CD8+ T cells sorted from spleen or lymph node cells, sampled before intestinal transplant. The receptor set was obtained from a human donor who received an intestinal transplant.

The CDR3: CASSDDLGYEQYF. The CDR3 DNA follows: TGTGCCAGCAGTGATGATCTCGGGTACGAGCAGTACTTC. The chain recombines TRBV2 with TRBJ2-5; D ambiguous. The tail of the sequence fits TRBJ2-7 better, so the J call may be wrong. This CDR3 is 13 amino acids long. CDR1 SNHLY and CDR2 FYNNEI come from the germline V gene.

This chain uses TRBV7-2 with TRBJ2-1; D unclear. V lost 1 base and J 9 bases, leaving 10 bases between the germline ends. Germline-derived CDR1 and CDR2 are SGHTA and FQGNSA. The CDR3 consists of 13 residues. The CDR3 spells CASSLVSPGEQFF. In DNA form, the CDR3 reads TGTGCCAGCAGCTTAGTGTCCCCCGGTGAGCAGTTCTTC.

The chain links TRBV6-1 to TRBJ2-6; D not certain. Germline V gene sequence: CDR1 MNHNS, CDR2 SASEGT. The CDR3 length is 15 residues. Deletions cut 4 bases from V and 2 bases from J, with 9 bases between. The CDR3 nucleotides are TGTGCCAGCAGTGTCACTTCTACTGGGGCCAACGTCCTGACTTTC. It is translated as CASSVTSTGANVLTF.

The chain recombines TRBV21-1 with TRBJ1-2; the D segment call TRBD1 is taken from the table without a DNA check. TRBV21-1 is described as a pseudogene. This CDR3 has 16 residues. CDR3 nucleotides: TGTGCCAGCAGCCCATATACAGGGGGACCGAACTATGGCTACACCTTC. Translated: CASSPYTGGPNYGYTF.

The gene calls are TRBV27 and TRBJ1-2, with a weak D call TRBD1 (5 bases). V was trimmed by 2 bases and J by 3 bases, leaving 7 bases between them. The germline V gene has CDR1 MNHEY and CDR2 SMNVEV (reference sequence). This CDR3 comprises 13 residues. CDR3 DNA sequence: TGTGCCAGCAGTTTAGGGGCCTACTATGGCTACACCTTC. This gives the protein CASSLGAYYGYTF.

This rearrangement joins TRBV4-2 to TRBJ2-7, with D possibly TRBD2 on 5 matching bases. V shed 1 base and J shed 1 base, with 5 bases lying between them. Germline lookup yields CDR1 LGHNA and CDR2 YNFKEQ. There are 13 residues in the CDR3. The CDR3 sequence is CASSQAGSYEQYF. The CDR3 DNA reads as TGTGCCAGCAGCCAAGCGGGGTCCTACGAGCAGTACTTC.

The V and J genes are TRBV5-6 and TRBJ2-5; TRBD1 matches at 7 bases. In germline, CDR1 is SGHDT, CDR2 YYEEEE. With V trimmed by 3 bases and J by 3 bases, 14 bases remained unmatched. CDR3 size: 17 residues. In DNA, the CDR3 is TGTGCCAGCAGCTCGCCTTCGACAGGGATCTATGAAGAGACCCAGTACTTC. This translates into CASSSPSTGIYEETQYF.

For the CDR3, the DNA is TGCGCCAGCAGCTTGGGACTGGCGCGGTACTACGAGCAGTACTTC. Amino acids: CASSLGLARYYEQYF. The chain links TRBV5-1 to TRBJ2-7; the D is unclear. The V gene lost 0 bases and the J gene lost 3 bases, with 13 bases spanning the gap. Germline CDR1 SGHRS, CDR2 YFSETQ. The length of the CDR3 is 15 residues.

The rearrangement joins TRBV29-1 to TRBJ1-2; TRBD1 might be the D (5 bases). The CDR3 runs to 13 residues. The germline V gene encodes CDR1 SQVTM and CDR2 ANQGSEA. The CDR3 region has the DNA TGCAGTACAGTGGGGGGTACTAACTATGGCTACACCTTC. Its translation: CSTVGGTNYGYTF.

The chain couples TRBV27 to TRBJ2-7; tentative D call: TRBD2 (6 bases). Trimming removed 5 bases from V and 6 bases from J, with 17 bases in between. This CDR3 has 14 residues. Germline-derived CDR1 and CDR2 are MNHEY and SMNVEV (reference sequence). The CDR3, as DNA: TGTGCCAGCAGTCGTGGGGGGTTCCCCCTCGAGCAGTACTTC. It translates to CASSRGGFPLEQYF.

This chain links TRBV7-9 with TRBJ1-4, with a possible D match to TRBD1 (5 bases). This CDR3 has 15 residues. Between the trimmed V and J ends, which lost 1 base and 6 bases, there was a span of 12 bases. The V gene's germline CDR1 is SEHNR and CDR2 FQNEAQ (reference sequence). The DNA for the CDR3 is TGTGCCAGCAGCTTAGTCGGGGGGTCTGATGAAAAACTGTTTTTT. Translated, it gives CASSLVGGSDEKLFF.

The chain employs TRBV27 and TRBJ2-7; no definite D call. From germline, CDR1 is MNHEY and CDR2 SMNVEV (reference sequence). V was trimmed by 3 bases and J by 1 base, leaving 7 bases between them. This CDR3 has 13 residues. The CDR3 coding sequence is TGTGCCAGCAGTTTGCAGAATTCCTACGAGCAGTACTTC. Translating it yields CASSLQNSYEQYF.

The gene calls are TRBV5-1 and TRBJ2-7; D perhaps matches TRBD1 (5 bases). This CDR3 has 14 amino acids. The V end was cut by 0 bases, the J end by 2 bases, with 9 bases between. Per the germline V gene, CDR1 is SGHRS and CDR2 is YFSETQ. The CDR3, as DNA: TGCGCCAGCAGCTTGGACAGGCGCACCTACGAGCAGTACTTC. Translated: CASSLDRRTYEQYF.

The chain uses TRBV28 and TRBJ2-1; 7 nucleotides agree with TRBD2. V was pared by 1 base and J by 8 bases, with 5 bases of the junction left unmatched. The CDR3 is 14 residues long. Looked up from germline, CDR1 is MDHEN and CDR2 is SYDVKM. CDR3 loop: CASSLFGLDHEQFF. The CDR3 nucleotides are TGTGCCAGCAGTTTATTCGGACTAGACCATGAGCAGTTCTTC.

This chain joins TRBV7-6 and TRBJ2-7; 8 nucleotides align to TRBD1. With 3 bases clipped from V and 2 bases from J, the junction kept 0 bases outside the gene matches. The V gene's germline CDR1 is SGHVS and CDR2 FNYEAQ. This CDR3 is 13 amino acids long. The CDR3 reads CASSLTGAYEQYF. As DNA, the CDR3 is TGTGCCAGCAGCTTGACAGGGGCCTACGAGCAGTACTTC.

This clone was seen only once. The chain joins TRBV27 to TRBJ2-7; 7 bases align to TRBD1. Germline trimming cut 3 bases from V and 0 bases from J; bases unmatched to any gene: 5. This CDR3 comprises 15 residues. Germline CDR1 reads MNHEY; CDR2 reads SMNVEV (reference sequence). The CDR3 sequence: CASSLRGTVSYEQYF. In nucleotides, the CDR3 is TGTGCCAGCAGTTTGAGGGGGACAGTCTCCTACGAGCAGTACTTC.

This clone came up a few times. The gene calls are TRBV6-1 and TRBJ2-7, with TRBD2 matching 11 bases. Trimming took 1 base from V and 3 from J; bases not matched to a gene: 8. CDR3 length equals 17 residues. Per germline, CDR1 MNHNS and CDR2 SASEGT. CDR3: CASSEDVSGGAGYEQYF. DNA for the CDR3: TGTGCCAGCAGTGAAGATGTTAGCGGGGGGGCGGGCTACGAGCAGTACTTC.

The chain uses TRBV6-1 and TRBJ2-5; no reliable D call. The better agreement between TRBJ2-7 and the DNA end casts doubt on the J call. Germline V gene data show CDR1 as MNHNS and CDR2 as SASEGT. This CDR3 is built from 12 residues. This chain's CDR3 is CASWAGLYEQYF. As DNA, the CDR3 is TGTGCCAGCTGGGCAGGCCTCTACGAGCAGTACTTC.

The CDR3 here is CASSLSPPGRGSLDTQYF. CDR3 bases: TGTGCCAGCAGTTTATCCCCTCCTGGGAGGGGCTCGTTAGATACGCAGTATTTT. The chain links TRBV27 to TRBJ2-3; TRBD2 matches 7 bases. The V segment lost 0 bases and the J segment 5 bases; nucleotides outside the gene matches: 14. Germline assignment: CDR1 MNHEY and CDR2 SMNVEV (reference sequence). The CDR3 covers 18 residues.

The chain links TRBV4-1 to TRBJ2-3, with TRBD2 identical over 13 bases. After removal of 6 bases from V and 2 bases from J, the junction contained 5 bases not matched to a gene. The length of the CDR3 is 16 residues. Looked up from germline, CDR1 is MGHRA and CDR2 is YSYEKL. This chain's CDR3 is CASRGLAGKNTDTQYF. CDR3 nucleotides: TGCGCCAGCAGGGGACTAGCGGGGAAAAACACAGATACGCAGTATTTT.

The rearrangement uses TRBV30 and TRBJ2-5; 7 bases fit TRBD2. The CDR3 runs 15 residues. The J segment lost 5 bases and the V segment lost 1 base, leaving 10 bases of the junction unmatched. Germline CDR1 GTSNPN, CDR2 SVGIG (reference sequence). The CDR3 sequence: CAWSGAGPVGETQYF. CDR3 nucleotides: TGTGCCTGGAGTGGAGCGGGGCCGGTGGGGGAGACCCAGTACTTC. Supplemented by reference TRBV30 and TRBJ2-5, the full variable domain reads SQTIHQWPATLVQPVGSPLSLECTVEGTSNPNLYWYRQAAGRGLQLLFYSVGIGQISSEVPQNLSASRPQDRQFILSSKKLLLSDSGFYLCAWSGAGPVGETQYFGPGTRLLVL.

This clone was picked up one time. The chain is built from TRBV29-1 and TRBJ1-5, with 10 bases matching TRBD1. The CDR3 loop spans 13 amino acids. In germline, CDR1 is SQVTM, CDR2 ANQGSEA. V dropped 8 bases and J dropped 8; count of bases not matched to a gene: 9. The CDR3 DNA reads as TGCAGCCCCCCGGGGACAGGGGTTGAGCCCCAGCATTTT. Residues: CSPPGTGVEPQHF.

The chain is built from TRBV11-2 and TRBJ2-1; 8 bases are shared with TRBD2. This CDR3 is 17 amino acids long. J was trimmed by 6 bases and V by 3 bases; bases with no gene match: 13. Germline V gives CDR1 SGHAT, CDR2 FQNNGV. The CDR3 region has the DNA TGTGCCAGCAGCTTGGGCCGTAGCGGGGAGGGGGTCAATGAGCAGTTCTTC. Protein product: CASSLGRSGEGVNEQFF.

This rearrangement joins TRBV7-8 to TRBJ2-5; D unresolved. V lost 5 bases and J lost 5, with 9 bases in between. Germline V gene sequence: CDR1 SGHVS, CDR2 FQNEAQ. CDR3 size: 12 residues. The chain's CDR3 is CASSQVSETQYF. The DNA of the CDR3 is TGTGCCAGCAGCCAGGTCTCGGAGACCCAGTACTTC. Full variable domain (rest looked up from reference TRBV7-8 and TRBJ2-5): GAGVSQSPRYKVAKRGQDVALRCDPISGHVSLFWYQQALGQGPEFLTYFQNEAQLDKSGLPSDRFFAERPEGSVSTLKIQRTQQEDSAVYLCASSQVSETQYFGPGTRLLVL.

This chain's CDR3 is CASSLNRGPGTEAFF. The DNA for the CDR3 is TGTGCCAGCAGTCTAAACAGGGGGCCAGGGACTGAAGCTTTCTTT. The V call is TRBV27, the J call TRBJ1-1, with 9 bases identical to TRBD1. V trimming: 5 bases; J trimming: 5 bases; junction bases outside the gene matches: 9. The V gene's germline CDR1 is MNHEY and CDR2 SMNVEV (reference sequence). This CDR3 is built from 15 residues.

The chain couples TRBV28 to TRBJ1-5; D is perhaps TRBD1 (5 bases). Trimming removed 3 bases at V and 7 bases at J, with 13 bases between. Germline assignment: CDR1 MDHEN and CDR2 SYDVKM. This CDR3 contains 14 residues. DNA of the CDR3: TGTGCCAGCAGTTTGGGGCAGGGTGGCCAGCCCCAGCATTTT. Its translation: CASSLGQGGQPQHF.

V usage is TRBV4-1 and J usage is TRBJ2-7, with D possibly being TRBD2 (7 bases). Germline CDR1 and CDR2: MGHRA and YSYEKL. The CDR3 runs to 14 residues. Trimming removed 4 bases at V and 2 bases at J, with 12 bases between. The CDR3 loop reads CASSPRGGAYEQYF. The CDR3, as DNA: TGCGCCAGCAGCCCGAGGGGGGGGGCCTACGAGCAGTACTTC.

The genes are TRBV28 and TRBJ2-7; D might be TRBD1 (6 bases). V lost 3 bases to trimming and J lost 0 bases, with 12 bases between them. Germline CDR1 reads MDHEN; CDR2 reads SYDVKM. The CDR3 has 15 amino acids. CDR3 bases: TGTGCCAGCAGTTTGGGGGCGCCTAGCTCCTACGAGCAGTACTTC. As protein: CASSLGAPSSYEQYF.

V usage is TRBV7-9 and J usage is TRBJ2-7; 11 bases are a match to TRBD2. This CDR3 has 14 residues. Germline V gene lookup returns CDR1 SEHNR and CDR2 FQNEAQ (reference sequence). V lost 5 bases and J lost 0; bases outside the gene matches: 0. The DNA for the CDR3 is TGTGCCAGCAGCGGGACTAGCGGCTCCTACGAGCAGTACTTC. Its protein is CASSGTSGSYEQYF. The full variable domain, with the rest looked up from reference TRBV7-9 and TRBJ2-7, is DTGVSQNPRHKITKRGQNVTFRCDPISEHNRLYWYRQTLGQGPEFLTYFQNEAQLEKSRLLSDRFSAERPKGSFSTLEIQRTEQGDSAMYLCASSGTSGSYEQYFGPGTRLTVT.